The 25 T cell receptor beta chains in this list originate from one sample, sequenced in a study of T-cell reconstitution after alpha-beta-depleted transplantation in children. This sample's TCRbeta library carried unique molecular identifier barcodes. A single record per CDR3 protein comes from TCRdb applying MiXCR to the PCR reads. The table includes 200,000 to 250,000 distinct CDR3 sequences, approximately 9.7% detected once. The material was PBMCs from the stem cell graft donor, obtained from the stem cell graft. These receptors all come from a human donor who donated a stem cell graft to a child with SCID.

This clonotype was seen ten or more times. This chain uses TRBV30 with TRBJ2-7; no clear D gene. The CDR3 has 15 residues. The V gene's germline CDR1 is GTSNPN and CDR2 SVGIG (reference sequence). Between the trimmed V and J ends, which lost 2 bases and 0 bases, there was a span of 14 bases. The CDR3 is CAWSPAFKSSYEQYF. The CDR3 nucleotides read TGTGCCTGGAGTCCCGCGTTCAAGAGCTCCTACGAGCAGTACTTC.

Ten or more counts support this clonotype. This rearrangement joins TRBV7-9 to TRBJ2-3; D might be TRBD2 (5 bases). Trimming cost V 6 bases and J 0 bases, with 10 bases left between them. Germline assignment: CDR1 SEHNR and CDR2 FQNEAQ (reference sequence). This CDR3 contains 14 residues. DNA of the CDR3: TGTGCCAGCAGTTCTCGGACTAGCACAGATACGCAGTATTTT. This gives the protein CASSSRTSTDTQYF. Full variable domain (remainder filled in from reference TRBV7-9 and TRBJ2-3): DTGVSQNPRHKITKRGQNVTFRCDPISEHNRLYWYRQTLGQGPEFLTYFQNEAQLEKSRLLSDRFSAERPKGSFSTLEIQRTEQGDSAMYLCASSSRTSTDTQYFGPGTRLTVL.

This clonotype has ten or more counts. V usage is TRBV20-1 and J usage is TRBJ1-2; D gene ambiguous. Germline CDR1 DFQATT, CDR2 SNEGSKA (reference sequence). This CDR3 has 13 amino acids. Trimming left V 3 bases short and J 5 bases short, with 13 bases between. CDR3 region: CSASLFAMYGYTF. The CDR3 bases are TGCAGTGCTAGTTTATTCGCAATGTATGGCTACACCTTC.

This clonotype has a count of ten or more. V gene TRBV5-1 combines with J gene TRBJ2-1; 10 bases fit TRBD2. The CDR3 extends over 14 amino acids. Trimming removed 5 bases from V and 4 bases from J; junction bases left unmatched: 3. From germline, CDR1 is SGHRS and CDR2 YFSETQ. CDR3 region: CASRGTSAYNEQFF. The CDR3 DNA sequence: TGCGCCAGCAGGGGGACTAGCGCTTACAATGAGCAGTTCTTC.

In this sample, this clonotype turned up a few times. This chain joins TRBV10-3 and TRBJ2-7, with D perhaps given as TRBD1 or TRBD2 (5 bases each). The CDR3 is made up of 17 amino acids. V shed 0 bases and J shed 3 bases, with 18 bases lying between them. Germline CDR1 and CDR2: ENHRY and SYGVKD. This CDR3 reads CAISESLGTAGGYEQYF. DNA for the CDR3: TGTGCCATCAGTGAGTCGCTCGGGACGGCCGGCGGCTACGAGCAGTACTTC.

The CDR3 here is CAWSRLTVNTEAFF. Here the CDR3 DNA reads TGTGCCTGGAGCCGACTTACAGTGAACACTGAAGCTTTCTTT. V usage is TRBV30 and J usage is TRBJ1-1; no definite D call. The V gene lost 3 bases and the J gene lost 0 bases, with 11 bases spanning the gap. CDR1 and CDR2 from the germline V gene are GTSNPN and SVGIG (reference sequence). The CDR3 sequence is 14 residues long.

The sample holds many counts of this clonotype. This chain connects TRBV12-3 or TRBV12-4 to TRBJ1-6; TRBD1 might be the D (5 bases). The CDR3 is 15 amino acids. V was pared by 1 base and J by 7 bases, with 11 bases between. CDR3 residues: CASSLDGTKNSPLHF. The CDR3 nucleotides read TGTGCCAGCAGTTTAGACGGGACTAAGAATTCACCCCTCCACTTT.

This clonotype was seen repeatedly, ten times or more. The V and J genes are TRBV5-1 and TRBJ2-7; D is perhaps TRBD1 (6 bases). CDR3 size: 13 residues. Germline CDR1 and CDR2: SGHRS and YFSETQ. V lost 3 bases to trimming and J lost 3 bases, with 10 bases between them. CDR3 nucleotide sequence: TGCGCCAGCAGCTCTGGACAGAACTACGAGCAGTACTTC. Translated: CASSSGQNYEQYF.

This clonotype occurred many times. V usage is TRBV7-9 and J usage is TRBJ1-5, with D possibly being TRBD1 (5 bases). The CDR3 is 16 residues long. Trimming took off 0 bases at V and 4 bases at J, with 13 bases between the two ends. Germline values: CDR1 SEHNR, CDR2 FQNEAQ (reference sequence). The CDR3 reads CASSLAGPRGNQPQHF. Written as DNA, the CDR3 is TGTGCCAGCAGCTTAGCGGGACCTCGGGGGAATCAGCCCCAGCATTTT.

This clonotype was observed many times. The chain carries TRBV18 and TRBJ2-5, with D possibly TRBD2 on 6 matching bases. Germline V lookup: CDR1 KGHSH, CDR2 LQKENI. The CDR3 is made up of 14 amino acids. V was trimmed by 3 bases and J by 3 bases, leaving 11 bases between them. CDR3 DNA sequence: TGTGCCAGCTCACCTCGTAGCGGAGAAGAGACCCAGTACTTC. Translated: CASSPRSGEETQYF.

This clonotype was counted ten times or more. The chain links TRBV12-3 or TRBV12-4 to TRBJ2-1; D gene unclear. The V end lost 6 bases, the J end lost 9 bases, and 9 bases lay between the germline ends. The CDR3 sequence is 11 residues long. In DNA, the CDR3 is TGTGCCAGCAGACTTCTGGGTGAGCAGTTCTTC. Translation gives CASRLLGEQFF.

In the case of this clonotype: Possible read error: a much larger clone is one base away. The chain joins TRBV5-1 to TRBJ1-5; TRBD1 might be the D (5 bases). V was cut by 4 bases and J by 10 bases, with 18 bases left in between. This CDR3 comprises 14 residues. Germline CDR1 SGHRS, CDR2 YFSETQ. The CDR3 DNA reads as TGCGCCAGCAGCCCCATCGGGGGGGTTCACCCCCAGCATTTT. Translation: CASSPIGGVHPQHF.

The V call is TRBV29-1, the J call TRBJ1-1; 8 bases fit TRBD1. The length of the CDR3 is 15 residues. The trim removed 6 bases at V and 2 bases at J, leaving 11 bases unmatched. The germline V gene has CDR1 SQVTM and CDR2 ANQGSEA. This CDR3 reads CSVTPRGRRNTEAFF. The CDR3, as DNA: TGCAGCGTGACCCCCAGGGGGCGGCGAAACACTGAAGCTTTCTTT.

This clonotype was picked up many times. The gene calls are TRBV18 and TRBJ1-5, with D perhaps TRBD1 (5 bases). The CDR3 sequence is 16 residues long. With 4 bases removed from V and 2 bases from J, the gap between germline ends came to 15 bases. Germline V gives CDR1 KGHSH, CDR2 LQKENI. For the CDR3, the DNA is TGTGCCAGCTCACTCGTCAGGGACTGGGGCAATCAGCCCCAGCATTTT. The encoded protein is CASSLVRDWGNQPQHF.

This clonotype was detected many times. This chain links TRBV28 with TRBJ1-2; D is possibly TRBD1 (6 bases). The V gene's germline CDR1 is MDHEN and CDR2 SYDVKM. This CDR3 comprises 15 residues. Trimming removed 4 bases at V and 6 bases at J, with 18 bases between. Here the CDR3 DNA reads TGTGCCAGCAGTTCGCCCGTCGCGGGGGCAAATGGCTACACCTTC. Protein product: CASSSPVAGANGYTF.

At least ten counts were recorded for this clonotype. The chain joins TRBV12-3 or TRBV12-4 to TRBJ1-5, with 12 bases that match TRBD1. This CDR3 region has 16 residues. V lost 1 base to trimming and J lost 7 bases; unmatched junction nucleotides: 5. This chain's CDR3 is CASSLGDRGPRQPQHF. The CDR3 DNA reads TGTGCCAGCAGTTTAGGGGACAGGGGGCCAAGGCAGCCCCAGCATTTT.

There are many counts of this clonotype. The V gene is TRBV7-3, the J gene TRBJ2-2; 8 bases map to TRBD2. Germline loops: CDR1 SGHTA, CDR2 FQGTGA. This CDR3 has 16 residues. V lost 2 bases to trimming and J lost 5 bases; unmatched junction nucleotides: 7. This CDR3 reads CASSLGGGRTTGELFF. The CDR3 DNA reads TGTGCCAGCAGCTTAGGCGGGGGGCGCACGACCGGGGAGCTGTTTTTT.

The rearrangement uses TRBV3-1 and TRBJ1-2; D is perhaps TRBD1 (5 bases). The V end lost 3 bases, the J end lost 6 bases, and 17 bases lay between the germline ends. The CDR3 consists of 15 residues. The germline CDR1 and CDR2 sequences are LGHDT and YNNKEL (reference sequence). CDR3 loop: CASSQGSLGGNGYTF. The CDR3 DNA is TGTGCCAGCAGCCAGGGGAGCCTCGGGGGTAATGGCTACACCTTC.

This clonotype has at least ten counts. The V call is TRBV5-1, the J call TRBJ1-2, with 8 bases identical to TRBD1. CDR1 is SGHRS and CDR2 is YFSETQ in the germline V gene. Trimming removed 2 bases from V and 3 bases from J; junction bases left unmatched: 3. The CDR3 is made up of 14 amino acids. CDR3 bases: TGCGCCAGCAGCTTACTGACAGGGGACTATGGCTACACCTTC. Its protein is CASSLLTGDYGYTF.

Many counts were recorded for this clonotype. CDR3 in amino acids: CASSQDSGLEAYNEQFF. CDR3 nucleotide sequence: TGTGCCAGCAGCCAAGATTCAGGGCTAGAAGCCTACAATGAGCAGTTCTTC. This chain connects TRBV4-2 to TRBJ2-1, with a possible D match to TRBD1 (5 bases). The germline V and J ends were trimmed by 0 bases and 2 bases, with 14 bases remaining between them. Germline values: CDR1 LGHNA, CDR2 YNFKEQ. There are 17 residues in the CDR3.

This clonotype was recorded at least ten times. CDR3 nucleotides: TGTGCCAGTAGTAATGGCGCCTACGAGCAGTACTTC. Its translation: CASSNGAYEQYF. This chain connects TRBV19 to TRBJ2-7; D remains ambiguous. Between the trimmed V and J ends, which lost 4 bases and 2 bases, there was a span of 6 bases. Germline-derived CDR1 and CDR2 are LNHDA and SQIVND (reference sequence). This CDR3 spans 12 amino acids. The full variable domain, with the rest looked up from reference TRBV19 and TRBJ2-7, is DGGITQSPKYLFRKEGQNVTLSCEQNLNHDAMYWYRQDPGQGLRLIYYSQIVNDFQKGDIAEGYSVSREKKESFPLTVTSAQKNPTAFYLCASSNGAYEQYFGPGTRLTVT.

In its sample, this clonotype was seen a few times. V usage is TRBV5-1 and J usage is TRBJ1-1, with 7 bases aligning to TRBD1. The CDR3 length is 15 residues. Per germline, CDR1 SGHRS and CDR2 YFSETQ. V was pared by 0 bases and J by 1 base, with 3 bases of the junction left unmatched. The CDR3 region is CASSLAPGGNTEAFF. The DNA for the CDR3 is TGCGCCAGCAGCTTGGCTCCAGGGGGGAACACTGAAGCTTTCTTT.

This clonotype showed up many times. V gene TRBV30 combines with J gene TRBJ1-1; 8 bases align to TRBD1. The CDR3 is 15 residues long. Germline V gene sequence: CDR1 GTSNPN, CDR2 SVGIG (reference sequence). After removal of 1 base from V and 7 bases from J, the junction contained 11 bases not matched to a gene. CDR3 sequence: CAWSGQGRGWVEAFF. The CDR3 DNA follows: TGTGCCTGGAGTGGACAGGGGCGGGGGTGGGTTGAAGCTTTCTTT.

This clonotype was found many times. J is TRBJ2-5 and V is TRBV4-3; tentatively, D is TRBD1 or TRBD2 (6 bases each). V dropped 3 bases and J dropped 4 bases, with 15 bases sitting between them. The V gene's germline CDR1 is LGHNA and CDR2 YSLEER. CDR3 size: 15 residues. The chain's CDR3 is CASSQGFGGGETQYF. In DNA, the CDR3 is TGCGCCAGCAGCCAGGGTTTCGGGGGCGGAGAGACCCAGTACTTC.

This clonotype was seen ten or more times. The chain uses TRBV29-1 and TRBJ2-3; TRBD2 matches at 9 bases. V was clipped by 5 bases and J by 2 bases; unmatched bases: 14. The germline V gene has CDR1 SQVTM and CDR2 ANQGSEA. This CDR3 spans 17 amino acids. CDR3 protein: CSVTPLGSGGSTDTQYF. The CDR3 bases are TGCAGCGTTACACCTTTAGGGAGCGGGGGGTCCACAGATACGCAGTATTTT.